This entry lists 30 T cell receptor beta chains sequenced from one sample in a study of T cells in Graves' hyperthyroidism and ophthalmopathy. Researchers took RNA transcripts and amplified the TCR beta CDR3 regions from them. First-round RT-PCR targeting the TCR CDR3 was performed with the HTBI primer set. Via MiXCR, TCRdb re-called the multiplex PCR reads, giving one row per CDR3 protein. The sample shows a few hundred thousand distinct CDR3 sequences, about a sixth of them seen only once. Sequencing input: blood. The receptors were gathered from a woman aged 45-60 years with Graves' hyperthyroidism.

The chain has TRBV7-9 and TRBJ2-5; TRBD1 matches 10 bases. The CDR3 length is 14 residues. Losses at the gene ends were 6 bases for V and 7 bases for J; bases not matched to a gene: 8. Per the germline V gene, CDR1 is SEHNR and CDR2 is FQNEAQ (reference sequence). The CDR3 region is CASSSDRGRGTQYF. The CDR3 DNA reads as TGTGCCAGCAGTTCTGACAGGGGGCGTGGGACCCAGTACTTC.

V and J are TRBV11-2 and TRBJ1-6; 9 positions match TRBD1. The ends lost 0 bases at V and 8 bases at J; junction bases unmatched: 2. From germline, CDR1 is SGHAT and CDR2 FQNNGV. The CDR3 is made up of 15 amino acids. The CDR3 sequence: CASSLEGQGDSPLHF. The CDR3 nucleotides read TGTGCCAGCAGCTTAGAGGGACAGGGCGATTCACCCCTCCACTTT.

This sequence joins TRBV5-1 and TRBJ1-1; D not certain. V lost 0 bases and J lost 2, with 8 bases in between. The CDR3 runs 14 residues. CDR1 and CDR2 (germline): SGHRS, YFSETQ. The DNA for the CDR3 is TGCGCCAGCAGCTTGGTAGCAGGTAACACTGAAGCTTTCTTT. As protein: CASSLVAGNTEAFF.

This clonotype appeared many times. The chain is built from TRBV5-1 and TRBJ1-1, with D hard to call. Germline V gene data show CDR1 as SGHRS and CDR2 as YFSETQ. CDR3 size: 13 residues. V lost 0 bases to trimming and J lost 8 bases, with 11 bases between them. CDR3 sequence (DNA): TGCGCCAGCAGCTTGGGCACAGTGGGAGAAGCTTTCTTT. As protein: CASSLGTVGEAFF.

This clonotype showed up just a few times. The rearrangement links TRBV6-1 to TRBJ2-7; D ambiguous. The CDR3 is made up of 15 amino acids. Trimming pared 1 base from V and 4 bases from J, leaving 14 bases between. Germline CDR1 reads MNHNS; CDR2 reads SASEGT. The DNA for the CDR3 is TGTGCCAGCAGTGAAGGCCCGGAAGGGATATACGAGCAGTACTTC. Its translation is CASSEGPEGIYEQYF.

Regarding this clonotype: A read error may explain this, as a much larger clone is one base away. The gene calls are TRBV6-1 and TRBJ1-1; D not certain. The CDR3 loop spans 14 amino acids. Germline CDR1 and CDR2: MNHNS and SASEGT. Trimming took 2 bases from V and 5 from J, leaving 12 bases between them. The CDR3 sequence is CASSELGSVTEAFF. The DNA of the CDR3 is TGTGCCAGCAGTGAATTAGGGTCAGTTACTGAAGCTTTCTTT.

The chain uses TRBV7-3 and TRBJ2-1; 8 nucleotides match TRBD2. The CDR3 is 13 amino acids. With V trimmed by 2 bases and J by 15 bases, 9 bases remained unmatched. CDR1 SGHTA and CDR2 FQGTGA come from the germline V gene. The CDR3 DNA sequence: TGTGCCAGCAGCTTAGGGAGCGGGAGTCGGCCGTTCTTC. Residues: CASSLGSGSRPFF.

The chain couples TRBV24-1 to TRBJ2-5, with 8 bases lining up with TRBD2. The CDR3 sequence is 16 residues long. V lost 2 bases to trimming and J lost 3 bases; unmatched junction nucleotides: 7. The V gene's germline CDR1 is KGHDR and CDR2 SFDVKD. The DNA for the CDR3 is TGTGCCACCAGTGATTCGGCGGGGGGCCGAAAAGAGACCCAGTACTTC. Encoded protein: CATSDSAGGRKETQYF.

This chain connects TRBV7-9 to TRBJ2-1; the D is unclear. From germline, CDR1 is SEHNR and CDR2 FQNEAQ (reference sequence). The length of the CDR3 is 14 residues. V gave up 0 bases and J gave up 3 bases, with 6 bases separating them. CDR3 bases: TGTGCCAGCAGCTTAGCGGAGCGCTACAATGAGCAGTTCTTC. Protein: CASSLAERYNEQFF.

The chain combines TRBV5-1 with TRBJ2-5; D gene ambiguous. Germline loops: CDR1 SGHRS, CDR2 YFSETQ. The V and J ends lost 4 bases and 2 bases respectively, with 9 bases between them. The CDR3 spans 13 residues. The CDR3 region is CASSPLGQETQYF. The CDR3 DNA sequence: TGCGCCAGCAGCCCCCTAGGGCAAGAGACCCAGTACTTC.

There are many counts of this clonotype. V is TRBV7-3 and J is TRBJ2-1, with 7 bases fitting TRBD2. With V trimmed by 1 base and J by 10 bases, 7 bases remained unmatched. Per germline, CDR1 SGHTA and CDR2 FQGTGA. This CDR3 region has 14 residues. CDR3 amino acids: CASSLIGGSEEQFF. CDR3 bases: TGTGCCAGCAGCTTAATCGGGGGGAGCGAGGAGCAGTTCTTC.

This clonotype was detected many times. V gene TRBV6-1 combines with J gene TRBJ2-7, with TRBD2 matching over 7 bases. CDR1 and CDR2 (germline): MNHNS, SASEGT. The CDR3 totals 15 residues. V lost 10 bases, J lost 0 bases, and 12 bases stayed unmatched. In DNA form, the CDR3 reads TGTGCCACCACGCTTAGCGGGTATCTCTCCTACGAGCAGTACTTC. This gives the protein CATTLSGYLSYEQYF.

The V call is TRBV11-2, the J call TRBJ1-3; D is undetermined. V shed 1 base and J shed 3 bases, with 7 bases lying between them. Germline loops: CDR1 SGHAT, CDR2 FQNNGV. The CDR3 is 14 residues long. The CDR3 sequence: CASSLVGIGNTIYF. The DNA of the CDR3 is TGTGCCAGCAGCTTAGTGGGAATTGGAAACACCATATATTTT.

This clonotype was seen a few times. CDR3 in DNA: TGTGCCAGCAGCTCCGACAGGCCCGGGGAGCTGTTTTTT. Its protein is CASSSDRPGELFF. This chain joins TRBV5-6 and TRBJ2-2, with D maybe TRBD1 (6 bases). Per germline, CDR1 SGHDT and CDR2 YYEEEE. The CDR3 loop spans 13 amino acids. Trimming cost V 3 bases and J 6 bases, with 9 bases left between them.

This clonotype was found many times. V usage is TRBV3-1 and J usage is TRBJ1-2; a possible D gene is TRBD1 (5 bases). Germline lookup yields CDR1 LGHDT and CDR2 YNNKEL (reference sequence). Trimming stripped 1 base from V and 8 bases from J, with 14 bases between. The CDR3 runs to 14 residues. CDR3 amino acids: CASSQGQKSGGYTF. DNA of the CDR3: TGTGCCAGCAGCCAAGGACAGAAATCGGGAGGCTACACCTTC. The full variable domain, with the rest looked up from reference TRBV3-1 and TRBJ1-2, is DTAVSQTPKYLVTQMGNDKSIKCEQNLGHDTMYWYKQDSKKFLKIMFSYNNKELIINETVPNRFSPKSPDKAHLNLHINSLELGDSAVYFCASSQGQKSGGYTFGSGTRLTVV.

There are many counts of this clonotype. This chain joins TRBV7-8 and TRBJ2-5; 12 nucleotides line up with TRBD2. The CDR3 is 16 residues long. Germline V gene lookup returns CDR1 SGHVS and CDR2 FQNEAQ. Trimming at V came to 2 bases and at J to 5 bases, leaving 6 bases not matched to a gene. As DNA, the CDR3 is TGTGCCAGCAGCTTATGGCTAGCGGGAGGGACGGAGACCCAGTACTTC. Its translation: CASSLWLAGGTETQYF.

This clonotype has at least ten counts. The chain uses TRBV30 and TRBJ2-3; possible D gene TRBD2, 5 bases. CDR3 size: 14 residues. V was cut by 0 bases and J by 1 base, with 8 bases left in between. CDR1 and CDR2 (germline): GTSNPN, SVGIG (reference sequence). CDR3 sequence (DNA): TGTGCCTGGAGTGTATGGGGAGGCACAGATACGCAGTATTTT. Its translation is CAWSVWGGTDTQYF.

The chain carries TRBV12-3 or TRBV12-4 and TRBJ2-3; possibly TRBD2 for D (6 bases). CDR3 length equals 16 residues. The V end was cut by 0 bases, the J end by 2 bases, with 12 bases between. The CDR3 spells CASSLAVAALTDTQYF. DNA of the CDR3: TGTGCCAGCAGTTTAGCGGTAGCGGCCCTCACAGATACGCAGTATTTT.

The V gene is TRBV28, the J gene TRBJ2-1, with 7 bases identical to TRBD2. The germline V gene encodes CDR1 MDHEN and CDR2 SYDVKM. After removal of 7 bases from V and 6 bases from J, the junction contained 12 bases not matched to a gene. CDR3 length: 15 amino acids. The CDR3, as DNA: TGTGCCAGCATTCCTAGCGGAGCGGACTGCAATGAGCAGTTCTTC. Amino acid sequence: CASIPSGADCNEQFF.

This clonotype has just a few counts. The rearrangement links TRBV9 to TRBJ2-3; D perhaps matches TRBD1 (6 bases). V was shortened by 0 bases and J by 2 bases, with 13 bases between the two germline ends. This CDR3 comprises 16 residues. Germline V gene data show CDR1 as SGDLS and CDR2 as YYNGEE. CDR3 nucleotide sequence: TGTGCCAGCAGCGTAGATCAGGGGATTCCCACAGATACGCAGTATTTT. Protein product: CASSVDQGIPTDTQYF.

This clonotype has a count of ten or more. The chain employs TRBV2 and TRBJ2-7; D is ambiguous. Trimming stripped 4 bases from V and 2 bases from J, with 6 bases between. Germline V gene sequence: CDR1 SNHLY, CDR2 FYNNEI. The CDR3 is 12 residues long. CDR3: CASSAQAYEQYF. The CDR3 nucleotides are TGTGCCAGCAGTGCGCAGGCCTACGAGCAGTACTTC. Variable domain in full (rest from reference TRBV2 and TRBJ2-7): EPEVTQTPSHQVTQMGQEVILRCVPISNHLYFYWYRQILGQKVEFLVSFYNNEISEKSEIFDDQFSVERPDGSNFTLKIRSTKLEDSAMYFCASSAQAYEQYFGPGTRLTVT.

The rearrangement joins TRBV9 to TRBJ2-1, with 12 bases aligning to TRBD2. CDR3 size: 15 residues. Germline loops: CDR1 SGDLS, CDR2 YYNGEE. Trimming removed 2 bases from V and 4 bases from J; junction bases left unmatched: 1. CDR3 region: CASSVLAGGYNEQFF. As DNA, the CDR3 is TGTGCCAGCAGCGTTCTAGCGGGAGGGTACAATGAGCAGTTCTTC.

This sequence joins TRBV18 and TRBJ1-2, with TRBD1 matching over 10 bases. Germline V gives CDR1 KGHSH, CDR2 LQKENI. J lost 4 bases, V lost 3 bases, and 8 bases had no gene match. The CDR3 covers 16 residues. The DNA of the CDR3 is TGTGCCAGCTCACCCGCCGGGACAGGGGAAATCTATGGCTACACCTTC. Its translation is CASSPAGTGEIYGYTF.

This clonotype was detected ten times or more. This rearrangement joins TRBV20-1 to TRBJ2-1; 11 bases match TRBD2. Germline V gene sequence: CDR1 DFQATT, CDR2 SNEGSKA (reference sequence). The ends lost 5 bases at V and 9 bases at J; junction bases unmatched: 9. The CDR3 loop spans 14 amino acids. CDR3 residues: CSASLAGVVGEQFF. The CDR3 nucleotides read TGCAGTGCTTCACTAGCGGGAGTTGTGGGTGAGCAGTTCTTC.

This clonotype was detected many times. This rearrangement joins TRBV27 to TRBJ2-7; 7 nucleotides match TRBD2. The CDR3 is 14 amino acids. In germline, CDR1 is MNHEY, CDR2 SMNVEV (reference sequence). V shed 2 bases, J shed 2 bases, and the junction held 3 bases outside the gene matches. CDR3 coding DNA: TGTGCCAGCAGTTTACGTGGGGGGGCCTACGAGCAGTACTTC. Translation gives CASSLRGGAYEQYF.

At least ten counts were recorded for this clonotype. The CDR3 protein is CASSQDYEAFF. The CDR3 nucleotides read TGTGCCAGCAGCCAAGACTATGAAGCTTTCTTT. The V gene is TRBV11-3, the J gene TRBJ1-1; D gene ambiguous. Germline CDR1 reads SGHNT; CDR2 reads YENEEA. Trimming removed 5 bases from V and 7 bases from J, with 8 bases in between. The CDR3 loop spans 11 amino acids.

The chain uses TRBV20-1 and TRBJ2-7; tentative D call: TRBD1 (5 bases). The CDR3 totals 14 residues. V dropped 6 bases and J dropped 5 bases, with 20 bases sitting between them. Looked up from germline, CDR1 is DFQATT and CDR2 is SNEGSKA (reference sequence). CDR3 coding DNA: TGCAGTGCAGACGGGTCTCAGGGTTACGACGAGCAGTACTTC. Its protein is CSADGSQGYDEQYF.

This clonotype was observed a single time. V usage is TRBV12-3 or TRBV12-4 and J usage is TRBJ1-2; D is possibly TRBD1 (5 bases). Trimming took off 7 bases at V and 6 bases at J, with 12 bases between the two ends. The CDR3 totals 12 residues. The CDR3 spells CASIGAGHGYTF. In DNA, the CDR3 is TGTGCCAGCATCGGGGCGGGCCATGGCTACACCTTC.

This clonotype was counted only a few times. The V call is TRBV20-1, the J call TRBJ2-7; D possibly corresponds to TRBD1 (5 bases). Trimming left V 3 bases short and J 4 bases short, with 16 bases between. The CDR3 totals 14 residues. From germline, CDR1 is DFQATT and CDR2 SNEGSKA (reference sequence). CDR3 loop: CSARSETEKYEQYF. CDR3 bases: TGCAGTGCTAGGTCGGAGACAGAAAAATACGAGCAGTACTTC.

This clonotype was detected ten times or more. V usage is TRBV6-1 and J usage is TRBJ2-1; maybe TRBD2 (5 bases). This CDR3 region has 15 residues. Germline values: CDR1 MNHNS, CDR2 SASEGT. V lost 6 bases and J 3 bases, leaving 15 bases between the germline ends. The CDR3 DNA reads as TGTGCCAGCAGGCGTAAGGGAGAGAGCTACAATGAGCAGTTCTTC. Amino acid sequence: CASRRKGESYNEQFF.